This T cell receptor (beta chain) was sequenced during a study of blood T cell repertoires in COVID-19 (TCRdb year 2020). Describing the broader study: Samples covering the acute and convalescent phases of COVID-19 were provided by collaborators in the United States, Italy and Spain. Nearly every sample came with metadata listing a de-identified subject ID, COVID-19 status, age in years and sex. A freely available public database, intended as a resource for researchers studying the immune response to SARS-CoV-2, is where the repertoires were released. Subjects who had been exposed to COVID-19, were actively infected with it, or had recovered from it provided the deeply sampled blood TCRbeta repertoires that made up the dataset. HLA class I and class II types, where available, came from metadata supplied by the sample provider rather than from assay-based typing. The prospective study material was composed of cDNA or gDNA derived from T cells, B-cell-depleted T cells, or PBMCs. The samples were drawn from two sources: the first 160 participants of the ongoing ImmuneRACE study, and 950 to 1,500 subjects contributed by 6 global collaborators.

Remarks on this clone: Its target antigen remains unknown. No base-level quality is on record; no much larger clone is a single base apart.

TCRbeta CDR3 regions were amplified from genomic DNA by means of the immunoSEQ Assay, a bias-controlled multiplex PCR. The authors' analysis ran thus. The number of nucleated cells in each sample was estimated by amplification of reference gene primers within the assay. To quantify the absolute abundance of each unique TCRbeta CDR3 rearrangement, sequence reads were collapsed and filtered. For each sample, productive Simpson clonality was calculated as the square root of Simpson's diversity index over productive rearrangements. TCRdb stores this immuneACCESS table with in-frame sequences only. Part of the clones is absent; in the studies checked, under half of the shortfall reflects unresolved V genes, and no reason is known for the rest. D and trimming come from the DNA, and the V and J calls and clone size come from that table. In this sample the table shows fewer than 200,000 clones, around 83% of which occur a single time. The ten largest clonotypes hold 3.6% of the sample.

The research as a whole found: The quantity of clinical and demographic metadata differed by source and by participant and was supplied without curation.

Enrolling through a virtual design, the prospective study's participants ranged in age from about 18 to 89 years and lived across 20 to 30 United States geographic areas. In the prospective study, participants were assigned to cohorts based on the clinical history participants reported in a screening survey and a study questionnaire. In the prospective study, mobile phlebotomists collected whole blood, serum and a nasopharyngeal or oropharyngeal swab from each participant. Prospective study participants could optionally give additional blood draws and questionnaires over an approximately two-month period. Blood samples from the prospective study were shipped frozen or at room temperature prior to DNA extraction. V lost 0 bases and J lost 3 bases, and the count of bases not matched to a germline gene is 5. The CDR3, cysteine through phenylalanine, is 16 amino acids long. Only the CDR3 DNA is retained, 48 bases long and in frame from the first base. Looking up the germline V gene yields CDR1 LGHNA and CDR2 YNFKEQ.

This receptor was identified in a woman aged 45-65 years in a cohort exposed to, infected with or recovered from COVID-19 (not recorded which). Material: PBMCs or T cells enriched from blood (not recorded which). The chain joins TRBV4-2 to TRBJ1-5; 7 nucleotides in the junction match TRBD1. In nucleotide form, the sequence is TGTGCCAGCAGCCAAGAGGTTACAGGGGTCAATCAGCCCCAGCATTTT. Its protein is CASSQEVTGVNQPQHF.